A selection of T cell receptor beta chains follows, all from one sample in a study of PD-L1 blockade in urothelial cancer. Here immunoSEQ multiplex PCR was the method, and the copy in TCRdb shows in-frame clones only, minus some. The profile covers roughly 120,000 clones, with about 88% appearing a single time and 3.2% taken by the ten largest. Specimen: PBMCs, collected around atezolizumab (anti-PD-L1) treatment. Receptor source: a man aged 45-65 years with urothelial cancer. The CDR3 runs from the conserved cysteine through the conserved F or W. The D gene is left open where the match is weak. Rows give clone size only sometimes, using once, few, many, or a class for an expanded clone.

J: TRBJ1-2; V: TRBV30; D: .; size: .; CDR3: CAWSVGGQAGRGYTF; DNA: TGTGCCTGGAGTGTAGGGGGACAAGCCGGGCGTGGCTACACCTTC
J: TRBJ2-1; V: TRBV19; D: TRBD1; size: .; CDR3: CASSDRGAYNEQFF; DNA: TGTGCCAGTAGTGACAGGGGGGCCTACAATGAGCAGTTCTTC
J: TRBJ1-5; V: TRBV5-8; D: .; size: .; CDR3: CASTPGTIISNQPQHF; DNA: TGTGCCAGCACCCCGGGGACAATTATTAGCAATCAGCCCCAGCATTTT
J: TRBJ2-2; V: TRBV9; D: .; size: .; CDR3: CASSAKQGQRTGELFF; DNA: TGTGCCAGCAGCGCGAAGCAGGGACAACGAACCGGGGAGCTGTTTTTT
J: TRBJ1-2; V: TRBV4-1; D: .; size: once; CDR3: CASSQDGLSYGYTF; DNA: TGCGCCAGCAGCCAAGATGGACTGTCCTATGGCTACACCTTC
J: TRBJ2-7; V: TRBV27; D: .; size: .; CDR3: CASSPFISYEQYF; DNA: TGTGCCAGCAGTCCGTTTATCTCCTACGAGCAGTACTTC
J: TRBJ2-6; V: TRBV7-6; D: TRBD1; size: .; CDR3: CASSLVGQGGVGANVLTF; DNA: TGTGCCAGCAGCTTAGTTGGACAGGGGGGAGTCGGGGCCAACGTCCTGACTTTC
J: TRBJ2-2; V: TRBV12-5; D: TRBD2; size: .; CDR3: CASGLGSGRGTGELFF; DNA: TGTGCTAGTGGTTTGGGTAGCGGGAGAGGAACCGGGGAGCTGTTTTTT
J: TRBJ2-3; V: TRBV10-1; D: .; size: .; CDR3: CATIAAANDTDTQYF; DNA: TGCGCCACCATAGCGGCCGCGAACGACACAGATACGCAGTATTTT
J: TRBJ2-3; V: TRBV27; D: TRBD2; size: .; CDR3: CASNLDFLGGADTQYF; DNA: TGTGCCAGCAATTTGGACTTCCTGGGGGGGGCAGATACGCAGTATTTT
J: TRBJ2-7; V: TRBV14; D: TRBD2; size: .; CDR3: CASSQGTSGRFIRYEQYF; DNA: TGTGCCAGCAGCCAAGGTACTAGCGGGAGATTTATTCGCTACGAGCAGTACTTC
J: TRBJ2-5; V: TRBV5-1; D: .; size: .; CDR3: CASSLGQEFETQYF; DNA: TGCGCCAGCAGCTTGGGACAGGAATTTGAGACCCAGTACTTC
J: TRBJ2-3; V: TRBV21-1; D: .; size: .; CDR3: CASSKRVGLRGPSDTQYF; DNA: TGTGCCAGCAGCAAACGGGTTGGCTTAAGGGGGCCGTCAGATACGCAGTATTTT
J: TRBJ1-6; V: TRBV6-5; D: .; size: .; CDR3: CASSYVRGTSPLHF; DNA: TGTGCCAGCAGTTACGTCCGGGGTACGTCACCCCTCCACTTT
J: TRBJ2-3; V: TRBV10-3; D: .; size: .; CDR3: CAISDTGRAFDTQYF; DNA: TGTGCCATCAGTGACACAGGGAGGGCATTCGATACGCAGTATTTT
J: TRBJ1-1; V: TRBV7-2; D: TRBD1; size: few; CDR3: CASSIQGGNTEAFF; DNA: TGTGCCAGCAGCATACAGGGGGGAAACACTGAAGCTTTCTTT
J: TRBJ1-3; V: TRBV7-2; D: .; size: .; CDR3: CASSSQGRTGNTIYF; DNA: TGTGCCAGCAGCTCCCAGGGGAGAACTGGAAACACCATATATTTT
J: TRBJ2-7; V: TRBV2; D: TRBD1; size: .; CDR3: CASKGQGAKQYF; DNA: TGTGCCAGCAAGGGACAGGGGGCTAAGCAGTACTTC
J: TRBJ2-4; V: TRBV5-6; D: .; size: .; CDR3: CASSLVGLPGNIQYF; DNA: TGTGCCAGCAGCTTGGTAGGACTCCCCGGGAACATTCAGTACTTC
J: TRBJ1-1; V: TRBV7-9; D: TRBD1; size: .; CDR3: CASSWGQLNTEAFF; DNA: TGTGCCAGCAGCTGGGGACAGCTGAACACTGAAGCTTTCTTT
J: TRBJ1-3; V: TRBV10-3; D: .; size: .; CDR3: CAHSQGLSGNTIYF; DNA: TGTGCCCACTCCCAGGGACTCTCTGGAAACACCATATATTTT
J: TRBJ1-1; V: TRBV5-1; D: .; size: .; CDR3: CASYASPGFGEAFF; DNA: TGCGCCAGCTACGCTTCCCCCGGCTTTGGGGAGGCTTTCTTT
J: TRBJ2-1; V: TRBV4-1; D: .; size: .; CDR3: CASSQGGRTYNEQFF; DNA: TGCGCCAGCAGCCAAGGAGGGAGGACTTACAATGAGCAGTTCTTC
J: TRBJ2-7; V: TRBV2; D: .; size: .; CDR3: CASSVGRESYEQYF; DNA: TGTGCCAGCAGTGTGGGCCGAGAGTCCTACGAGCAGTACTTC
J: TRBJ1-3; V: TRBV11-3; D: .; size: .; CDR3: CASSQTPKANSGNTIYF; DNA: TGTGCCAGCAGCCAAACCCCCAAAGCCAACTCTGGAAACACCATATATTTT
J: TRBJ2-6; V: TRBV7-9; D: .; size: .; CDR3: CASSPSDRLSGANVLTF; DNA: TGTGCCAGCAGTCCTTCGGACAGACTCTCTGGGGCCAACGTCCTGACTTTC
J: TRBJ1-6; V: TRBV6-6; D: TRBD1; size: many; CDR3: CASRDFDRENSPLHF; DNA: TGTGCCAGCAGGGACTTCGACAGGGAGAATTCACCCCTCCACTTT
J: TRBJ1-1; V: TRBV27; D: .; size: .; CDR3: CASSSRARGTEAFF; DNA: TGTGCCAGCAGTTCGAGGGCCCGGGGGACTGAAGCTTTCTTT
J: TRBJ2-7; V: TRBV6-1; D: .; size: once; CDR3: CASSKTGYTYEQYF; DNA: TGTGCCAGCAGTAAGACAGGCTATACCTACGAGCAGTACTTC
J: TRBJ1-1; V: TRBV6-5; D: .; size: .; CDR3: CASSYRGGTEAFF; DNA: TGTGCCAGCAGTTACAGGGGAGGTACTGAAGCTTTCTTT
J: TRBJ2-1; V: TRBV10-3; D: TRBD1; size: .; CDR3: CAISVNRGNEQFF; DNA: TGTGCCATCAGTGTAAACAGGGGAAATGAGCAGTTCTTC
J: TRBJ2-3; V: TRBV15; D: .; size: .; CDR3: CATSRLTQSTDTQYF; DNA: TGTGCCACCAGCAGGCTGACTCAATCCACAGATACGCAGTATTTT
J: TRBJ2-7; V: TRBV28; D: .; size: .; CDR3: CASSTNRDTYEQYF; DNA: TGTGCCAGCAGTACCAACAGGGATACCTACGAGCAGTACTTC
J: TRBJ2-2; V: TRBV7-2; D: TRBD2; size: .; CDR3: CASSPLSGTNTGELFF; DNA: TGTGCCAGCAGCCCACTAAGCGGGACGAACACCGGGGAGCTGTTTTTT
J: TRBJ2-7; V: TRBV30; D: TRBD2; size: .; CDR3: CAWSRGGPYEQYF; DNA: TGTGCCTGGAGCCGGGGAGGGCCCTACGAGCAGTACTTC
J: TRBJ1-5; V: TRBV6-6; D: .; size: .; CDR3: CASSYGRGQPQHF; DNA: TGTGCCAGCAGTTACGGGAGGGGACAGCCCCAGCATTTT
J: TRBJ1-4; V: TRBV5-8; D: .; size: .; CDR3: CASSLLWGGDEKLFF; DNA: TGTGCCAGCAGCTTGTTGTGGGGCGGAGATGAAAAACTGTTTTTT
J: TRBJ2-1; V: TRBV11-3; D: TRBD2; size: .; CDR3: CASSGGSGRAQNEQFF; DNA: TGTGCCAGCAGCGGGGGGAGCGGGAGGGCCCAAAATGAGCAGTTCTTC
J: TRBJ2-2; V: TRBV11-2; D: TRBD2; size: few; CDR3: CASSLDGRLAGDTGELFF; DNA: TGTGCCAGCAGCTTAGATGGGAGACTAGCGGGGGACACCGGGGAGCTGTTTTTT
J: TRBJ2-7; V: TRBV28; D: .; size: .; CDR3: CAIHSSSLYEQYF; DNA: TGTGCCATCCACAGCAGCTCCCTCTACGAGCAGTACTTC
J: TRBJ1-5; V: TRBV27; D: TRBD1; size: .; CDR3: CASSRQGAWQPQHF; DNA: TGTGCCAGCAGCCGACAGGGGGCTTGGCAGCCCCAGCATTTT
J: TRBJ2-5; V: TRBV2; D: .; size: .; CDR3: CASGSKETQYF; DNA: TGTGCCAGTGGCAGTAAAGAGACCCAGTACTTC